The 32 T cell receptor beta chains reported below all come from one sample, sequenced in a study of blood T cell repertoires in COVID-19. TCRdb's table, derived via immunoSEQ multiplex PCR, lists solely in-frame clones and lacks some. The top ten clones hold just under 25% of a sample with some 180,000 clones, around 86% of them seen once. The specimen was PBMCs or T cells enriched from blood (not recorded which). The receptors come from a woman between 40 and 50 years old in a cohort exposed to, infected with or recovered from COVID-19 (not recorded which).

V usage is TRBV7-2 and J usage is TRBJ2-7; 7 nucleotides match TRBD1. V was clipped by 5 bases and J by 3 bases; unmatched bases: 7. Germline-derived CDR1 and CDR2 are SGHTA and FQGNSA. CDR3 length equals 14 residues. The CDR3 region is CASSLRQGGYEQYF. The CDR3 DNA sequence: TGTGCCAGCAGCCTCCGACAGGGTGGCTACGAGCAGTACTTC.

The chain joins TRBV29-1 to TRBJ2-2; weak D call: TRBD1 (5 bases). The CDR3 runs to 13 residues. Per germline, CDR1 SQVTM and CDR2 ANQGSEA. V dropped 5 bases and J dropped 4 bases, with 11 bases sitting between them. The CDR3 DNA is TGCAGCGTTCTCCAGGGCGGCACCGGGGAGCTGTTTTTT. It codes for CSVLQGGTGELFF.

CDR3 sequence (DNA): TGTGCCAGTAGGGACAGGGCTTCACCCCTCCACTTT. It specifies CASRDRASPLHF. The chain joins TRBV19 to TRBJ1-6; 8 bases fit TRBD1. The CDR3 contains 12 residues. V gave up 6 bases and J gave up 9 bases; unmatched junction bases: 1. The V gene's germline CDR1 is LNHDA and CDR2 SQIVND (reference sequence).

The chain combines TRBV28 with TRBJ1-2; TRBD1 matches 9 bases. Germline CDR1 reads MDHEN; CDR2 reads SYDVKM. CDR3 size: 16 residues. The trim removed 4 bases at V and 1 base at J, leaving 7 bases unmatched. The CDR3 coding sequence is TGTGCCAGCAGTTCCGAGGACAGGGGTTATAACTATGGCTACACCTTC. It codes for CASSSEDRGYNYGYTF.

V gene TRBV27 combines with J gene TRBJ2-2; D call uncertain. The germline V and J ends were trimmed by 6 bases and 6 bases, with 14 bases remaining between them. Looked up from germline, CDR1 is MNHEY and CDR2 is SMNVEV (reference sequence). This CDR3 comprises 14 residues. CDR3 protein: CASSPGSIAGELFF. The CDR3 coding sequence is TGTGCCAGCAGCCCCGGGTCGATCGCCGGGGAGCTGTTTTTT.

The rearrangement joins TRBV7-2 to TRBJ2-1; D ambiguous. The CDR3 covers 15 residues. The germline V gene encodes CDR1 SGHTA and CDR2 FQGNSA. With 0 bases removed from V and 7 bases from J, the gap between germline ends came to 13 bases. The CDR3 loop is CASSLAFGVMNEQFF. In DNA form, the CDR3 reads TGTGCCAGCAGCTTAGCGTTTGGAGTAATGAATGAGCAGTTCTTC. Combining the CDR3 with reference TRBV7-2 and TRBJ2-1 gives the whole variable domain GAGVSQSPSNKVTEKGKDVELRCDPISGHTALYWYRQSLGQGLEFLIYFQGNSAPDKSGLPSDRFSAERTGGSVSTLTIQRTQQEDSAVYLCASSLAFGVMNEQFFGPGTRLTVL.

This chain connects TRBV7-9 to TRBJ2-2, with 11 bases that match TRBD2. This CDR3 has 16 residues. Trimming took 6 bases from V and 3 from J; bases not matched to a gene: 6. Looked up from germline, CDR1 is SEHNR and CDR2 is FQNEAQ (reference sequence). The CDR3 nucleotides read TGTGCCAGCAGGCCCGGGACTAGCGGTGACACCGGGGAGCTGTTTTTT. Its translation: CASRPGTSGDTGELFF.

The chain is built from TRBV28 and TRBJ1-3, with D tentatively TRBD1 (5 bases). In germline, CDR1 is MDHEN, CDR2 SYDVKM. The CDR3 has 15 residues. Trimming shortened V by 6 bases and J by 4 bases, and 16 bases separated the two germline ends. Here the CDR3 DNA reads TGTGCCAGCAGCCTGAGAAGGGGTGGAGGAAACACCATATATTTT. Protein: CASSLRRGGGNTIYF.

The chain uses TRBV12-3 or TRBV12-4 and TRBJ2-7, with D possibly TRBD1 on 5 matching bases. The CDR3 sequence is 13 residues long. The V end was cut by 1 base, the J end by 6 bases, with 10 bases between. Written as DNA, the CDR3 is TGTGCCAGCAGTTTAGTAGGGGATAGCGAGCAGTACTTC. Protein: CASSLVGDSEQYF.

This rearrangement joins TRBV6-5 to TRBJ2-2, with 10 bases lining up with TRBD1. Germline-derived CDR1 and CDR2 are MNHEY and SVGAGI. V was pared by 11 bases and J by 6 bases, with 9 bases of the junction left unmatched. This CDR3 region has 14 residues. The CDR3 protein is CAGRSTGGSGELFF. The DNA of the CDR3 is TGTGCCGGCCGATCGACAGGGGGCTCCGGGGAGCTGTTTTTT.

The sample holds a few counts of this clone. CDR3 bases: TGCGCCAGCAGCTTAATCAACAATGAGCAGTTCTTC. It yields the protein CASSLINNEQFF. V gene TRBV5-1 combines with J gene TRBJ2-1; D gene ambiguous. The length of the CDR3 is 12 residues. V shed 2 bases and J shed 5 bases, with 5 bases lying between them. Per the germline V gene, CDR1 is SGHRS and CDR2 is YFSETQ.

The rearrangement joins TRBV14 to TRBJ1-1; D is ambiguous. Per germline, CDR1 SGHDN and CDR2 FVKESK. The V gene lost 1 base and the J gene lost 10 bases, with 10 bases spanning the gap. CDR3 length equals 12 residues. The CDR3 loop reads CASSQGNLLAFF. CDR3 coding DNA: TGTGCCAGCAGCCAAGGCAACTTACTAGCTTTCTTT.

V gene TRBV6-5 combines with J gene TRBJ1-5; D unresolved. Germline values: CDR1 MNHEY, CDR2 SVGAGI. The CDR3 extends over 14 amino acids. Deletions cut 10 bases from V and 1 base from J, with 14 bases between. The CDR3 region is CATSEGYSNQPQHF. The CDR3 DNA sequence: TGTGCCACCTCAGAGGGTTACAGCAATCAGCCCCAGCATTTT.

At least ten counts were recorded for this clone. V is TRBV6-1 and J is TRBJ2-5, with TRBD1 identical over 7 bases. V lost 2 bases, J lost 4 bases, and 10 bases stayed unmatched. The CDR3 consists of 16 residues. Germline V gene sequence: CDR1 MNHNS, CDR2 SASEGT. CDR3 coding DNA: TGTGCCAGCAGTGAATTAAGGGAAGGGGGCCCAGAGACCCAGTACTTC. Its translation: CASSELREGGPETQYF.

This sequence joins TRBV3-1 (or the pseudogene TRBV3-2) and TRBJ2-2; D is perhaps TRBD2 (5 bases). V was clipped by 4 bases and J by 0 bases, with 9 bases between them. The CDR3 is 15 residues long. Germline V lookup: CDR1 LGHDT, CDR2 YNNKEL (reference sequence). The CDR3 DNA reads as TGTGCCAGCAGCCCAGGACTGGCGAACACCGGGGAGCTGTTTTTT. It yields the protein CASSPGLANTGELFF.

The gene calls are TRBV4-1 and TRBJ2-2; TRBD1 agrees at 8 bases. The ends lost 3 bases at V and 0 bases at J; junction bases unmatched: 6. CDR1 and CDR2 from the germline V gene are MGHRA and YSYEKL. The CDR3 runs 17 residues. The CDR3 region is CASSHHWTGPNTGELFF. The CDR3 DNA reads as TGCGCCAGCAGCCATCATTGGACAGGGCCGAACACCGGGGAGCTGTTTTTT.

This clone was observed once. The chain joins TRBV5-1 to TRBJ1-6, with TRBD1 matching over 7 bases. The CDR3 totals 15 residues. Per the germline V gene, CDR1 is SGHRS and CDR2 is YFSETQ. V was pared by 0 bases and J by 5 bases, with 2 bases of the junction left unmatched. CDR3 loop: CASSLAGTDNSPLHF. CDR3 bases: TGCGCCAGCAGCTTGGCCGGGACAGATAATTCACCCCTCCACTTT.

This clone appeared a single time. The V call is TRBV4-3, the J call TRBJ1-4; D ambiguous. Germline loops: CDR1 LGHNA, CDR2 YSLEER. Trimming removed 4 bases at V and 6 bases at J, with 12 bases between. The CDR3 runs to 14 residues. Here the CDR3 reads CASSLQYGDEKLFF. CDR3 sequence (DNA): TGCGCCAGCAGCCTCCAGTATGGAGATGAAAAACTGTTTTTT.

The chain uses TRBV6-5 and TRBJ2-1; D might be TRBD1 (6 bases). CDR1 is MNHEY and CDR2 is SVGAGI in the germline V gene. The V end was cut by 1 base, the J end by 7 bases, with 11 bases between. The CDR3 sequence is 14 residues long. The CDR3 DNA is TGTGCCAGCAGTTACTTTCCAGGGGCGAATGAGCAGTTCTTC. Translation gives CASSYFPGANEQFF.

The rearrangement joins TRBV28 to TRBJ1-6; 7 bases line up with TRBD1. The CDR3 is made up of 14 amino acids. The germline gives CDR1 MDHEN, CDR2 SYDVKM. J gave up 10 bases and V 5 bases, and 8 bases lay outside the gene matches. The chain's CDR3 is CASSPRTGSSPLHF. CDR3 DNA: TGTGCCAGCAGTCCCCGGACAGGTTCCTCACCCCTCCACTTT.

This clone was seen a few times. V gene TRBV7-9 combines with J gene TRBJ2-7; 7 bases map to TRBD1. The junction had 5 bases not matched to a gene; V was cut back by 3 bases and J by 3 bases. Germline V gene lookup returns CDR1 SEHNR and CDR2 FQNEAQ (reference sequence). The CDR3 consists of 14 residues. The chain's CDR3 is CASSFRQGYYEQYF. In DNA form, the CDR3 reads TGTGCCAGCAGCTTCAGACAGGGTTACTACGAGCAGTACTTC. Full variable domain (outside the CDR3, taken from reference TRBV7-9 and TRBJ2-7): DTGVSQNPRHKITKRGQNVTFRCDPISEHNRLYWYRQTLGQGPEFLTYFQNEAQLEKSRLLSDRFSAERPKGSFSTLEIQRTEQGDSAMYLCASSFRQGYYEQYFGPGTRLTVT.

This clone was observed a single time. The chain employs TRBV27 and TRBJ2-7, with 12 bases identical to TRBD2. V was pared by 5 bases and J by 5 bases, with 4 bases of the junction left unmatched. CDR3 length: 14 residues. Per germline, CDR1 MNHEY and CDR2 SMNVEV (reference sequence). CDR3 sequence reads: CASSRLAGGHEQYF. The DNA of the CDR3 is TGTGCCAGCAGTCGGCTAGCGGGAGGGCACGAGCAGTACTTC.

This chain joins TRBV11-2 and TRBJ1-1; no firm D call. V lost 1 base to trimming and J lost 2 bases, with 5 bases between them. Germline-derived CDR1 and CDR2 are SGHAT and FQNNGV. The CDR3 is made up of 13 amino acids. The CDR3 nucleotides are TGTGCCAGCAGCTTAGCGAGAAACACTGAAGCTTTCTTT. Protein sequence: CASSLARNTEAFF.

The CDR3 protein is CSVVLADHYNEQFF. CDR3 coding DNA: TGCAGCGTTGTACTAGCGGACCATTACAATGAGCAGTTCTTC. The V gene is TRBV29-1, the J gene TRBJ2-1; 8 bases are a match to TRBD2. Trimming at V came to 4 bases and at J to 4 bases, leaving 6 bases not matched to a gene. CDR1 and CDR2 from the germline V gene are SQVTM and ANQGSEA. The CDR3 spans 14 residues.

The chain links TRBV3-1 (or the pseudogene TRBV3-2) to TRBJ1-3; D is undetermined. The CDR3 is 13 residues long. Trimming cost V 5 bases and J 0 bases, with 5 bases left between them. In germline, CDR1 is LGHDT, CDR2 YNNKEL (reference sequence). The CDR3 region has the DNA TGTGCCAGCAGCGACATCTCTGGAAACACCATATATTTT. Residues: CASSDISGNTIYF.

V usage is TRBV6-4 and J usage is TRBJ1-1; 7 nucleotides align to TRBD1. Germline V gene lookup returns CDR1 MRHNA and CDR2 SNTAGT. The CDR3 length is 14 residues. J gave up 5 bases and V 6 bases, and 9 bases lay outside the gene matches. CDR3 nucleotide sequence: TGTGCCAGCAGAACTACAGGGGAAGGAACTGAAGCTTTCTTT. Its protein product is CASRTTGEGTEAFF.

Concerning this clone: Other DNA sequences in this specimen translate into the identical CDR3. The chain recombines TRBV5-1 with TRBJ1-1; D uncertain. Deletions cut 0 bases from V and 5 bases from J, with 5 bases between. This CDR3 comprises 12 residues. Germline CDR1 reads SGHRS; CDR2 reads YFSETQ. CDR3 in DNA: TGCGCCAGCAGCTTGGGTCAAACTGAAGCTTTCTTT. Protein: CASSLGQTEAFF.

The chain joins TRBV24-1 to TRBJ1-2, with a tentative D call TRBD1 (6 bases). The CDR3 runs to 12 residues. The germline V gene encodes CDR1 KGHDR and CDR2 SFDVKD. V lost 9 bases, J lost 7 bases, and 14 bases lay in between. CDR3 nucleotide sequence: TGTGCCACCCGGGGGGGGCCGGGTGGCTACACCTTC. This translates into CATRGGPGGYTF.

This clone was observed a single time. The chain combines TRBV27 with TRBJ2-2; the match to TRBD1 covers 11 bases. Trimming took 3 bases from V and 4 from J; bases not matched to a gene: 4. Germline V gene sequence: CDR1 MNHEY, CDR2 SMNVEV (reference sequence). There are 16 residues in the CDR3. The chain's CDR3 is CASSFVGTGGTGELFF. CDR3 coding DNA: TGTGCCAGCAGTTTTGTGGGGACAGGGGGCACCGGGGAGCTGTTTTTT.

The gene calls are TRBV12-3 or TRBV12-4 and TRBJ1-1; D unresolved. The CDR3 is 13 residues long. Trimming shortened V by 6 bases and J by 6 bases, and 14 bases separated the two germline ends. The CDR3 loop reads CASSLPPGAEAFF. In DNA form, the CDR3 reads TGTGCCAGCAGCCTACCCCCGGGAGCTGAAGCTTTCTTT.

This clone was picked up one time. This rearrangement joins TRBV19 to TRBJ2-7; 7 bases line up with TRBD1. The CDR3 covers 14 residues. V shed 4 bases and J 3 bases; nucleotides not matched to a gene: 6. The germline V gene encodes CDR1 LNHDA and CDR2 SQIVND (reference sequence). The CDR3 coding sequence is TGTGCCAGTAGTAAACAGGGGATTAACTACGAGCAGTACTTC. It translates to CASSKQGINYEQYF.

This rearrangement joins TRBV28 to TRBJ1-1; D is undetermined. This CDR3 has 12 residues. CDR1 and CDR2 from the germline V gene are MDHEN and SYDVKM. V dropped 5 bases and J dropped 4 bases, with 8 bases sitting between them. The CDR3 sequence: CASSPPGTEAFF. The CDR3 DNA reads as TGTGCCAGCAGTCCACCGGGCACTGAAGCTTTCTTT.